This T cell receptor beta chain was retrieved from a study of blood T cell repertoires in COVID-19. Participants spanned ages about 18 to 89 years and resided in some 22 US areas. Categorization into cohorts depended on clinical history that participants reported. A case of COVID-19 had been met by exposed participants within 2 weeks before study entry. The CDR3 sequence is 14 residues long. Germline CDR1 LNHDA, CDR2 SQIVND (reference sequence). Losses at the gene ends were 5 bases for V and 4 bases for J; bases not matched to a gene: 7. Original data processing: How many nucleated cells were present was estimated from reference gene primer amplification. Generated by immunoSEQ multiplex PCR, the TCRdb table keeps only in-frame clones and is missing some. That table supplies the V and J calls and clone size; D and trimming were determined from the DNA. This sample has around 190,000 clones; roughly 84% occur once, and the top ten carry 3.2%.

This TCR was recovered from a woman in her twenties or thirties who had been exposed to COVID-19. The sequencing input was PBMCs or T cells enriched from blood (not recorded which). The rearrangement links TRBV19 to TRBJ1-2; 7 bases match TRBD1. CDR3 protein: CASSPTGNLYGYTF. The CDR3 DNA sequence: TGTGCCAGTAGTCCGACAGGGAACCTCTATGGCTACACCTTC.